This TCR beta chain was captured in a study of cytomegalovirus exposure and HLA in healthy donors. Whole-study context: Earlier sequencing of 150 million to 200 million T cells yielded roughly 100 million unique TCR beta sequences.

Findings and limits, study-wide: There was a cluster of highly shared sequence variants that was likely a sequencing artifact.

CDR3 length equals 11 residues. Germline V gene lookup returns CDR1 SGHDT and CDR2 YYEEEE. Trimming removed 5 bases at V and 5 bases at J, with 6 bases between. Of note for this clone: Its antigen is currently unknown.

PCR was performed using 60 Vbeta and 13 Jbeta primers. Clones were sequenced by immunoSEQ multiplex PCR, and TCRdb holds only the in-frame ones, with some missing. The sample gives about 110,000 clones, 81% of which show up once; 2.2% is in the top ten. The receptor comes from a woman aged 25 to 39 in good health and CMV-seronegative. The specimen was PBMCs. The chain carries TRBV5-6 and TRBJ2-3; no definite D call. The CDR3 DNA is TGTGCCAGCAGTATCGGAGATACGCAGTATTTT. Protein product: CASSIGDTQYF.